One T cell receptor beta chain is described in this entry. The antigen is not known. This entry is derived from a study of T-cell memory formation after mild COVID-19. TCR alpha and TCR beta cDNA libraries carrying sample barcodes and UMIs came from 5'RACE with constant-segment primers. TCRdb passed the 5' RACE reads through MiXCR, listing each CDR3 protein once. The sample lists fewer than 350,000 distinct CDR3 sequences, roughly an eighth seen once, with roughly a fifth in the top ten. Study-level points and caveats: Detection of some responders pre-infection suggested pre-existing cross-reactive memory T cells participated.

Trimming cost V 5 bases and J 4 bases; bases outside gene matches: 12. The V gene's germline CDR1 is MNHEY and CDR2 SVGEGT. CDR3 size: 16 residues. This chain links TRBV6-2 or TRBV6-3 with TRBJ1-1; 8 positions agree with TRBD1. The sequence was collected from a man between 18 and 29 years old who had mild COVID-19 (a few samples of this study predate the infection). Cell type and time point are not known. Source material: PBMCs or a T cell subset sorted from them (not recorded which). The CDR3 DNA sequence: TGTGCCAGCAGTATACCTGGACAGGGCAAGGGCACTGAAGCTTTCTTT. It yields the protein CASSIPGQGKGTEAFF.